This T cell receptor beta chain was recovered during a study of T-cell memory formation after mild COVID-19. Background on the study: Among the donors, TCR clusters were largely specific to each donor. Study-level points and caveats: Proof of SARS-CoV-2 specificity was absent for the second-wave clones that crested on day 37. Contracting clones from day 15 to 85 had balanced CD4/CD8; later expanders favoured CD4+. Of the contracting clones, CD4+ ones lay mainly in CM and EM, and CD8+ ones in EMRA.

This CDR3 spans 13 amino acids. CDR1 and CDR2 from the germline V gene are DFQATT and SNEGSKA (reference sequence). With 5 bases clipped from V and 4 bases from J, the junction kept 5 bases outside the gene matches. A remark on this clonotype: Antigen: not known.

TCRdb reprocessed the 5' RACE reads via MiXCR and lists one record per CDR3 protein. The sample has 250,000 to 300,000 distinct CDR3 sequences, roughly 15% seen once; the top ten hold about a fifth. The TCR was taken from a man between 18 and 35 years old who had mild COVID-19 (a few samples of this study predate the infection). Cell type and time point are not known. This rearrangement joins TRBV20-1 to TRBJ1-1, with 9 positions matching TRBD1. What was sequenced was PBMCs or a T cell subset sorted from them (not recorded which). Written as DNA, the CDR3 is TGCAGTGCTTACTACAGGGGGCCCACTGAAGCTTTCTTT. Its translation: CSAYYRGPTEAFF.